These T cell receptor beta chains were read from a single sample in a study of a mutant IDH1 vaccine in newly diagnosed glioma. The assay was immunoSEQ multiplex PCR, and TCRdb's table has in-frame clones only and misses some. The sample lists 75,000 to 100,000 clones; 82% were seen once. Source: PBMCs, taken from a glioma patient treated with radiotherapy, temozolomide or both. Receptors originate from a man aged 40-55 years with glioma. Some clones in this sample may be carry-over from other donors' samples. Each CDR3 is given without its conserved first and last residue.

j_call v_call cdr3_aa
TRBJ1-2 TRBV9 ASSVATGNYGYT
TRBJ1-5 TRBV6-5 ASSYSIRQPQH
TRBJ1-4 TRBV12-5 ASALAGTEKLF
TRBJ2-2 TRBV10-3 AISESGLSTGELF
TRBJ1-6 TRBV4-2 ASSQEEGAPLH
TRBJ1-2 TRBV10-2 ASSEDTNGYT
TRBJ2-7 TRBV30 AWGGPTGSSYEQY
TRBJ1-2 TRBV16 ASSRQNYGYT
TRBJ1-2 TRBV2 ASSKGQGISNYGYT
TRBJ1-1 TRBV6-6 ASSLRTTTEAF
TRBJ1-4 TRBV2 ASSMGHSTNEKLF
TRBJ2-5 TRBV5-4 ASSLEGGAQY
TRBJ2-7 TRBV7-9 ASSLEGYTYEQY
TRBJ2-2 TRBV27 ASSRYDPRTGVTGELF
TRBJ1-2 TRBV30 AWSVDGGVTGYT
TRBJ1-2 TRBV19 ASSPRPGRYGYT
TRBJ1-6 TRBV5-1 ASSRGRDSPLH
TRBJ2-7 TRBV5-5 ASSRGLGFEQY
TRBJ2-7 TRBV5-4 ASSMAGSSYEQY
TRBJ2-1 TRBV2 ASSDTGLAGGYVNNEQF
TRBJ2-5 TRBV7-2 ASSLGDHQETQY
TRBJ1-5 TRBV4-1 ASSQEPVAWPQH
TRBJ1-2 TRBV27 ASSFSPTGIYGYT
TRBJ2-5 TRBV2 ASRMAGTLGETQY
TRBJ1-5 TRBV5-7 ASSLEGNSNQPQH
TRBJ2-7 TRBV30 AWSVGTGVTEQY
TRBJ1-2 TRBV19 ASSLNYGYT
TRBJ1-6 TRBV4-1 ASSQGPSLGSPLH
TRBJ2-7 TRBV27 ASSLLGAEPYEQY
TRBJ1-2 TRBV2 ASSDHSKPGGAF
TRBJ1-2 TRBV29-1 SVVQDYGYT
TRBJ1-6 TRBV10-3 AISAGGGDSPLH
TRBJ2-7 TRBV9 ASSPHSGGWQY
TRBJ1-2 TRBV2 ASSELGGGYT
TRBJ2-5 TRBV5-1 ASSMGTSGGAETQY